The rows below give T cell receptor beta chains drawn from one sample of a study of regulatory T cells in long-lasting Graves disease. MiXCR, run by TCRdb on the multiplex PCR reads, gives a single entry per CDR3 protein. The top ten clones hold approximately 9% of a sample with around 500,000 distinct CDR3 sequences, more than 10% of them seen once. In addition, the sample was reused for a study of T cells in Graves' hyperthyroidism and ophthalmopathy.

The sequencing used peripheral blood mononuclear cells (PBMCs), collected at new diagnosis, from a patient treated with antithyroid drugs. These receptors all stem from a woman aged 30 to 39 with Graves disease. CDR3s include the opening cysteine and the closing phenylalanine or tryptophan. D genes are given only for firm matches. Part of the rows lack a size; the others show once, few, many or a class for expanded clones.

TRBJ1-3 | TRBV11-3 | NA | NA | CASIAGPSSGNTIYF | TGTGCCAGCATAGCAGGGCCGTCGTCTGGAAACACCATATATTTT
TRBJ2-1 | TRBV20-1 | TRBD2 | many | CSARDHRAGGYEQFF | TGCAGTGCTAGAGATCATCGGGCGGGAGGCTATGAGCAGTTCTTC
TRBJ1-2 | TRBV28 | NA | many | CASSYYQGTDGYTF | TGTGCCAGCAGTTATTACCAGGGAACGGACGGCTACACCTTC
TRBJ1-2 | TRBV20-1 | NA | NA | CSARDPLGGDRDYTF | TGCAGTGCTAGAGATCCTTTGGGGGGCGATAGGGACTACACCTTC
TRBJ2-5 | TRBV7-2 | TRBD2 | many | CASQGLAGIETQYF | TGTGCCAGCCAGGGACTAGCGGGAATTGAGACCCAGTACTTC
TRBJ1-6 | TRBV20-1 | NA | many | CSANAGQLASPLHF | TGCAGTGCCAACGCAGGACAGTTAGCCTCACCCCTCCACTTT
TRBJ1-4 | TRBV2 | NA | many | CASSVEEKLFF | TGTGCCAGCAGTGTAGAGGAAAAACTGTTTTTT
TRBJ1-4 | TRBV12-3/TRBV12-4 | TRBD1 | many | CASSPRDRRLELFF | TGTGCCAGCAGTCCGCGGGACAGACGATTGGAACTGTTTTTT
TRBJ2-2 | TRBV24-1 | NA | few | CATSGPPASAGELFF | TGTGCCACCAGTGGCCCCCCGGCCTCGGCCGGGGAGCTGTTTTTT
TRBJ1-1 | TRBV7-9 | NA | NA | CASSHGGGDTEAFF | TGTGCCAGCAGTCATGGGGGGGGGGACACTGAAGCTTTCTTT
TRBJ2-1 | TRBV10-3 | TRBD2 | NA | CAISDSGLAGVNEQFF | TGTGCCATCAGTGATAGTGGGCTAGCGGGAGTCAATGAGCAGTTCTTC
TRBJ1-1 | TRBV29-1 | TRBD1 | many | CSVLWGQGNTEAFF | TGCAGCGTTCTTTGGGGACAGGGTAACACTGAAGCTTTCTTT
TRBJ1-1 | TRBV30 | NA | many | CAQAPGLNTEAFF | TGTGCCCAAGCGCCAGGACTGAACACTGAAGCTTTCTTT
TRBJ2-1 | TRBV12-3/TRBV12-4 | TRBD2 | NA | CASSHILAWSYNEQFF | TGTGCCAGCAGTCACATACTAGCGTGGTCCTACAATGAGCAGTTCTTC
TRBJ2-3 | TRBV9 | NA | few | CASSVGRGVSTDTQYF | TGTGCCAGCAGCGTAGGTCGAGGGGTAAGCACAGATACGCAGTATTTT
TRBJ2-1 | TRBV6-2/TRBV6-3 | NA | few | CASSYSADISYNEQFF | TGTGCCAGCAGTTACTCGGCCGATATCTCCTACAATGAGCAGTTCTTC
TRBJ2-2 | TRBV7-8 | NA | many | CASSLAGLANTGELFF | TGTGCCAGCAGCTTAGCGGGTCTCGCGAACACCGGGGAGCTGTTTTTT